This T cell receptor (beta chain) was recorded in a study of cytomegalovirus exposure and HLA in healthy donors. PCR employed 60 Vbeta and 13 Jbeta primers. Some clones are missing from TCRdb's copy, which holds only in-frame ones; the method was immunoSEQ multiplex PCR. The sample records some 140,000 clones, about 76% being singletons. The CDR3 sequence is 13 residues long. Trimming removed 3 bases at V and 10 bases at J, with 16 bases between. Germline V gives CDR1 SNHLY, CDR2 FYNNEI. The rearrangement links TRBV2 to TRBJ2-7, with TRBD1 as a possible D gene (5 bases). The clonotype originates from a female donor in good health and CMV-seronegative. The sequencing input was PBMCs. The CDR3: CASSDGAAVVQYF. The DNA for the CDR3 is TGTGCCAGCAGTGATGGGGCGGCGGTAGTTCAGTACTTC.